Below are 5 T cell receptor beta chains sequenced from a single sample in a study of T-cell memory formation after mild COVID-19. TCRdb used MiXCR to reprocess the 5' RACE reads, holding one entry per CDR3 protein. This sample carries 350,000 or so distinct CDR3 sequences, about 21% of them seen once, and the ten largest clones take approximately 12%. Material: PBMCs or a T cell subset sorted from them (not recorded which). The receptors derive from an adult woman who had mild COVID-19 (a few samples of this study predate the infection). Cell type and time point are not known.

There are a few counts of this clonotype. This chain uses TRBV20-1 with TRBJ2-5; D is undetermined. The CDR3 spans 11 residues. V was shortened by 7 bases and J by 2 bases, with 8 bases between the two germline ends. The germline gives CDR1 DFQATT, CDR2 SNEGSKA (reference sequence). CDR3 residues: CSGARQETQYF. In DNA form, the CDR3 reads TGCAGTGGTGCGCGGCAAGAGACCCAGTACTTC.

This clonotype was observed a handful of times. The chain carries TRBV7-2 and TRBJ1-2; 7 nucleotides match TRBD1. Germline CDR1 SGHTA, CDR2 FQGNSA. The CDR3 extends over 15 amino acids. Losses at the gene ends were 5 bases for V and 2 bases for J; bases not matched to a gene: 8. In nucleotides, the CDR3 is TGTGCCAGCAGCGCCAAGGCGGGACAGAACTATGGCTACACCTTC. Residues: CASSAKAGQNYGYTF.

This clonotype appeared many times. The rearrangement uses TRBV7-3 and TRBJ2-6; a weak D match, TRBD1 (5 bases). Germline assignment: CDR1 SGHTA and CDR2 FQGTGA. V dropped 1 base and J dropped 0 bases, with 22 bases sitting between them. CDR3 length equals 21 residues. The chain's CDR3 is CASSLNGLGAGFGSGANVLTF. In DNA form, the CDR3 reads TGTGCCAGCAGCTTAAACGGGCTAGGGGCAGGGTTTGGCTCTGGGGCCAACGTCCTGACTTTC.

The chain uses TRBV7-9 and TRBJ2-5; D perhaps matches TRBD2 (5 bases). V was clipped by 5 bases and J by 5 bases, with 15 bases between them. The CDR3 is 14 residues long. Germline V gene lookup returns CDR1 SEHNR and CDR2 FQNEAQ (reference sequence). The CDR3 protein is CASSPGLLSETQYF. In nucleotides, the CDR3 is TGTGCCAGCAGCCCAGGACTTTTATCGGAGACCCAGTACTTC.

The rearrangement joins TRBV4-3 to TRBJ2-7; 9 nucleotides match TRBD2. CDR1 and CDR2 (germline): LGHNA, YSLEER. J lost 2 bases, V lost 0 bases, and 11 bases had no gene match. The length of the CDR3 is 18 residues. The CDR3 protein is CASSQEATSGNIPYEQYF. CDR3 bases: TGCGCCAGCAGCCAAGAAGCGACTAGCGGAAATATACCCTACGAGCAGTACTTC.